The clone carrying this TCR beta chain has a handful of counts. Antigen unknown. This CDR3 is built from 15 residues. V dropped 6 bases and J dropped 7; count of bases not matched to a gene: 11. Germline CDR1 reads SGHNT; CDR2 reads YENEEA. Only in-frame clones appear in the TCRdb table, and some are missing; sequencing was by immunoSEQ multiplex PCR. The sample holds tens of thousands of clones, around four fifths seen once. The data were taken from a study of OX40 agonist ivuxolimab in advanced cancers. Points from the study as a whole: Among some nonresponders, normalized T-cell clonal expansion was also low.

The material sequenced was CD4+ or CD8+ T cells sorted from blood, taken in a trial of the OX40 agonist ivuxolimab. This sequence joins TRBV11-3 and TRBJ2-1, with 8 bases that match TRBD1. The source is an adult with an advanced solid tumor such as melanoma, head and neck, liver or kidney cancer. The CDR3 DNA sequence: TGTGCCAGCAGTTCTCTCCAGGGGGCCGGGAATGAGCAGTTCTTC. This sequence encodes CASSSLQGAGNEQFF.